The rows below give T cell receptor beta chains drawn from one sample of a study of cytomegalovirus exposure and HLA in healthy donors. Sequencing used immunoSEQ multiplex PCR; TCRdb keeps in-frame clones, though not all of them. There are more than 130,000 clones in the sample; approximately 83% occur only once, and about 3.9% lies in the top ten. Sequenced input: PBMCs. The receptors shown here come from a man between 35 and 55 years old in good health and CMV-seropositive. The CDR3 runs from the conserved cysteine through the conserved F or W. The D gene is left open where the match is weak. Rows give clone size only sometimes, using once, few, many, or a class for an expanded clone.

j_gene	v_gene	d_gene	abundance	CDR3aa	CDR3nt
TRBJ2-7	TRBV6-5	TRBD1	.	CASRDRGPYEQYF	TGTGCCAGCAGGGACAGGGGGCCCTACGAGCAGTACTTC
TRBJ1-1	TRBV10-3	TRBD1	.	CAISLTGAPRTEAFF	TGTGCCATCAGCCTAACAGGGGCCCCGAGAACTGAAGCTTTCTTT
TRBJ2-1	TRBV7-2	TRBD2	.	CASSLGGGGKNEQFF	TGTGCCAGCAGCTTGGGCGGGGGGGGTAAGAATGAGCAGTTCTTC
TRBJ2-3	TRBV5-1	.	once	CASSLVGTSRSTDTQYF	TGCGCCAGCAGCTTGGTGGGTACTAGCCGAAGCACAGATACGCAGTATTTT
TRBJ1-1	TRBV28	.	.	CASSAGYLGAFF	TGTGCCAGCAGTGCGGGGTACCTAGGAGCTTTCTTT
TRBJ2-7	TRBV2	TRBD2	.	CASSEALSGPGSYEQYF	TGTGCCAGCAGTGAAGCGCTTAGCGGGCCGGGCTCCTACGAGCAGTACTTC
TRBJ2-2	TRBV30	TRBD1	.	CAWGQGDPGELFF	TGTGCCTGGGGACAGGGGGATCCCGGGGAGCTGTTTTTT
TRBJ2-2	TRBV5-8	.	once	CASSFSRSGTGELFF	TGTGCCAGCAGCTTCTCGAGGAGTGGCACCGGGGAGCTGTTTTTT
TRBJ1-2	TRBV5-4	.	once	CASSPGGARGYTF	TGTGCCAGCAGCCCCGGGGGAGCGCGTGGCTACACCTTC
TRBJ2-5	TRBV4-1	TRBD2	.	CASSLSGTRGETQYF	TGCGCCAGCAGCCTATCCGGGACTAGGGGAGAGACCCAGTACTTC
TRBJ2-3	TRBV2	.	.	CASGRGGRRGTDTQYF	TGTGCCAGCGGGAGGGGGGGGCGCAGGGGAACAGATACGCAGTATTTT
TRBJ2-5	TRBV11-2	TRBD1	.	CASSLERGQGETQYF	TGTGCCAGCAGCTTAGAAAGGGGGCAGGGAGAGACCCAGTACTTC
TRBJ1-2	TRBV9	.	.	CASSTPLAYGYTF	TGTGCCAGCAGCACCCCCCTGGCATATGGCTACACCTTC
TRBJ2-6	TRBV27	.	.	CASRGEWSGANVLTF	TGTGCCAGCCGAGGTGAGTGGTCTGGGGCCAACGTCCTGACTTTC
TRBJ2-1	TRBV5-4	TRBD2	.	CASSPTAGGGNEQFF	TGTGCCAGCAGCCCGACAGCGGGAGGGGGCAATGAGCAGTTCTTC
TRBJ1-1	TRBV6-1	.	.	CASGRGSSLTEAFF	TGTGCCAGCGGGAGGGGGTCGAGTCTTACTGAAGCTTTCTTT
TRBJ1-1	TRBV2	TRBD1	.	CASRGTGGGTEAFF	TGTGCCAGCAGGGGAACAGGGGGGGGCACTGAAGCTTTCTTT
TRBJ2-7	TRBV18	TRBD1	.	CASSPYLGQGANEQYF	TGTGCCAGCTCACCATATCTGGGACAGGGGGCGAACGAGCAGTACTTC
TRBJ1-1	TRBV11-2	TRBD1	once	CASSLRTGIMNTEAFF	TGTGCCAGCAGCTTACGGACAGGGATAATGAACACTGAAGCTTTCTTT
TRBJ2-3	TRBV9	.	.	CASSSLGGSGTDTQYF	TGTGCCAGCAGTTCTTTAGGGGGTTCAGGCACAGATACGCAGTATTTT
TRBJ2-1	TRBV9	TRBD2	once	CASSVVSSGGYNEQFF	TGTGCCAGCAGCGTAGTCAGTAGCGGGGGTTACAATGAGCAGTTCTTC
TRBJ2-7	TRBV7-2	TRBD2	.	CASSLKVAGGGYEQYF	TGTGCCAGCAGCCTCAAAGTAGCGGGGGGGGGTTACGAGCAGTACTTC
TRBJ2-1	TRBV18	TRBD2	.	CASSPYASGGAANEQFF	TGTGCCAGCTCACCATATGCTAGCGGGGGGGCGGCAAATGAGCAGTTCTTC
TRBJ1-2	TRBV5-1	.	many	CASSGREGAHYGYTF	TGCGCCAGCAGTGGCAGGGAAGGGGCCCACTATGGCTACACCTTC
TRBJ1-2	TRBV19	.	.	CASTEEDSFLGGYTF	TGTGCCAGTACCGAGGAGGACAGTTTTCTGGGAGGCTACACCTTC
TRBJ2-1	TRBV30	TRBD2	once	CAWSPLADSSYNEQFF	TGTGCCTGGAGTCCCCTAGCGGATAGCTCCTACAATGAGCAGTTCTTC
TRBJ2-2	TRBV11-1	TRBD1	.	CASTRPPGTGFTGELFF	TGTGCCAGCACCCGACCCCCCGGGACAGGGTTCACCGGGGAGCTGTTTTTT
TRBJ2-7	TRBV13	TRBD2	.	CASSLGQTSGKEYF	TGTGCCAGCAGCTTAGGCCAGACTAGCGGGAAGGAGTACTTC
TRBJ2-1	TRBV9	.	few	CASSEGGGSSYNEQFF	TGTGCCAGCAGCGAGGGAGGGGGGAGCTCCTACAATGAGCAGTTCTTC
TRBJ2-2	TRBV5-5	.	.	CASSLLRLNTGELFF	TGTGCCAGCAGCTTGCTGAGATTGAACACCGGGGAGCTGTTTTTT
TRBJ2-1	TRBV4-3	.	.	CASSHSDSYNEQFF	TGCGCCAGCAGCCATTCCGACAGCTACAATGAGCAGTTCTTC
TRBJ1-3	TRBV2	TRBD1	.	CASSSGQFSGNTIYF	TGTGCCAGCAGTTCGGGACAGTTCTCTGGAAACACCATATATTTT
TRBJ2-1	TRBV4-3	TRBD2	.	CASSQDPRGGASEQFF	TGCGCCAGCAGCCAAGACCCCCGCGGGGGGGCTAGTGAGCAGTTCTTC
TRBJ2-5	TRBV9	.	.	CASSVALTEYQETQYF	TGTGCCAGCAGCGTAGCGCTGACAGAGTACCAAGAGACCCAGTACTTC
TRBJ1-2	TRBV19	TRBD1	.	CASSIAGQGFYGYTF	TGTGCCAGTAGTATAGCTGGACAGGGCTTCTATGGCTACACCTTC
TRBJ2-1	TRBV11-2	TRBD2	.	CASSLDPLRTSGRASNEQFF	TGTGCCAGCAGCTTAGACCCCCTGAGGACTAGCGGGAGGGCCAGTAATGAGCAGTTCTTC
TRBJ2-7	TRBV14	TRBD2	.	CASSKRLAGGQYEQYF	TGTGCCAGCAGCAAACGACTAGCGGGGGGGCAATACGAGCAGTACTTC
TRBJ2-7	TRBV7-9	.	once	CACGTYEQYF	TGTGCCTGCGGCACCTACGAGCAGTACTTC
TRBJ2-1	TRBV7-9	.	once	CASSLNKGEQFF	TGTGCCAGCAGCTTAAATAAGGGGGAGCAGTTCTTC
TRBJ1-6	TRBV6-6	TRBD1	.	CASIDRVGYSPLHF	TGTGCCAGCATAGACAGGGTGGGGTATTCACCCCTCCACTTT
TRBJ2-2	TRBV6-5	.	.	CASSFGTPGTGELFF	TGTGCCAGCAGTTTCGGGACTCCCGGGACCGGGGAGCTGTTTTTT
TRBJ1-1	TRBV10-3	TRBD1	.	CAITEQGARNTEAFF	TGTGCCATCACAGAACAGGGGGCGCGGAACACTGAAGCTTTCTTT
TRBJ2-2	TRBV7-9	.	.	CASSLTEENTGELFF	TGTGCCAGCAGCTTGACAGAGGAGAACACCGGGGAGCTGTTTTTT
TRBJ2-7	TRBV6-4	.	few	CASSEWLDYEQYF	TGTGCCAGCAGTGAGTGGCTAGACTACGAGCAGTACTTC
TRBJ2-3	TRBV19	TRBD2	once	CASSVGTSGSTDTQYF	TGTGCCAGTAGTGTAGGGACTAGCGGGAGCACAGATACGCAGTATTTT
TRBJ2-1	TRBV6-5	.	.	CASSGRVRNEQFF	TGTGCCAGCAGTGGCAGGGTCCGGAATGAGCAGTTCTTC
TRBJ2-2	TRBV7-2	.	.	CASSLSSAGDTGELFF	TGTGCCAGCAGCTTAAGTTCGGCCGGGGACACCGGGGAGCTGTTTTTT
TRBJ1-5	TRBV19	TRBD1	.	CASSIGQGALWQPQHF	TGTGCCAGTAGTATAGGACAGGGGGCACTATGGCAGCCCCAGCATTTT
TRBJ1-2	TRBV19	.	once	CASNGRWDGYTF	TGTGCCAGTAACGGCAGGTGGGATGGCTACACCTTC
TRBJ1-5	TRBV29-1	.	.	CSPIGQSSNQPQHF	TGCAGCCCAATAGGACAGTCTAGCAATCAGCCCCAGCATTTT
TRBJ2-7	TRBV5-1	TRBD1	.	CASSLLQGAGYEQYF	TGCGCCAGCAGCTTACTACAGGGGGCTGGCTACGAGCAGTACTTC
TRBJ1-5	TRBV18	.	.	CASSADTYQPQHF	TGTGCCAGCTCAGCGGACACTTATCAGCCCCAGCATTTT
TRBJ2-1	TRBV7-9	.	.	CASSLVALESFF	TGTGCCAGCAGCTTAGTGGCACTAGAGTCGTTCTTC
TRBJ2-7	TRBV10-3	.	.	CAAVGGTDSYEQYF	TGTGCCGCCGTGGGGGGTACGGACTCCTACGAGCAGTACTTC
TRBJ1-5	TRBV4-3	.	.	CASSQGFQQVHQPQHF	TGCGCCAGCAGCCAAGGGTTTCAACAGGTCCATCAGCCCCAGCATTTT
TRBJ2-3	TRBV14	TRBD1	.	CASSPSRGPSTDTQYF	TGTGCCAGCAGCCCTTCCAGGGGGCCGAGCACAGATACGCAGTATTTT
TRBJ2-7	TRBV6-1	TRBD1	.	CASRRDSLSSYEQYF	TGTGCCAGCAGACGGGACAGCCTAAGCTCCTACGAGCAGTACTTC
TRBJ2-3	TRBV5-1	.	.	CASSLAQDTDTQYF	TGCGCCAGCAGCTTGGCCCAGGACACAGATACGCAGTATTTT
TRBJ1-5	TRBV21-1	.	.	CASSNPNRGSNQPQHF	TGTGCCAGCAGCAATCCGAACAGGGGTAGCAATCAGCCCCAGCATTTT
TRBJ2-7	TRBV14	TRBD1	.	CASSQFRGRSYEQYF	TGTGCCAGCAGCCAATTCAGGGGGAGATCCTACGAGCAGTACTTC